The clone carrying this T cell receptor beta chain was counted between two and nine times. TCRdb analysed the RT-PCR reads with MiXCR anew, one entry per CDR3 protein. The sample records 500,000 or so distinct CDR3 sequences, more than 15% being singletons. The data originate from a study of response to subunit inactivated influenza vaccine. CDR3 length: 13 residues. Germline CDR1 is DFQATT and CDR2 is SNEGSKA (reference sequence). The V end lost 6 bases, the J end lost 3 bases, and 11 bases lay between the germline ends. This material consisted of CD4+ T cells sorted from PBMCs, taken less than 30 months after vaccination. The sequence was obtained from a man between 50 and 70 years old who received an inactivated influenza vaccine. The chain carries TRBV20-1 and TRBJ1-4; no clear D. The CDR3 coding sequence is TGCAGTGCAAGGCCAGGACCTAATGAAAAACTGTTTTTT. Encoded protein: CSARPGPNEKLFF.